Sequencing of this TCR beta chain was carried out in a study of PD-L1 blockade in urothelial cancer. Turning to the study itself: At some point between 2013 and 2014 therapy began: atezolizumab 1,200 mg intravenously every 3 weeks. Most patients, about 85% of the 29, were males with bladder-origin cancer. A median blood sample held about 140,000 T cells and tens of thousands of unique TCRs.

Time point: peripheral blood 6 weeks after treatment start. Metastatic or locally advanced urothelial carcinoma was present in the patients. Profiled with immunoSEQ multiplex PCR; TCRdb holds only in-frame clones, not every one. Among about 120,000 clones, roughly 89% were seen once, and the ten largest hold more than 1.5%. The ends lost 0 bases at V and 8 bases at J; junction bases unmatched: 10. The germline V gene encodes CDR1 SGHRS and CDR2 YFSETQ. The CDR3 is made up of 16 amino acids. The TCR comes from a man aged 55-75 years with urothelial cancer. The sample consisted of PBMCs, taken around atezolizumab (anti-PD-L1) treatment. The rearrangement links TRBV5-1 to TRBJ1-4, with 7 bases fitting TRBD1. CDR3 bases: TGCGCCAGCAGCTTGGGACAGGGCATGGGACGGGAAAAACTGTTTTTT. Protein product: CASSLGQGMGREKLFF.